This TCR beta chain was found in a study of OX40 agonist ivuxolimab in advanced cancers. Assay used: immunoSEQ multiplex PCR; TCRdb lists only in-frame clones, some missing. This sample has some 45,000 clones; approximately 86% occur once, and the top ten carry 0.38%. V shed 6 bases and J 3 bases; nucleotides not matched to a gene: 13. The CDR3 extends over 17 amino acids. From germline, CDR1 is SGHDT and CDR2 YYEEEE. The sequence came from an adult with an advanced solid tumor such as melanoma, head and neck, liver or kidney cancer. The J gene is TRBJ2-3, the V gene TRBV5-6, with 10 bases that match TRBD2. Source: CD4+ or CD8+ T cells sorted from blood, taken in a trial of the OX40 agonist ivuxolimab. The CDR3 is CASTPGVAGGRTDTQYF. The CDR3, as DNA: TGTGCCAGCACCCCGGGGGTAGCGGGGGGCCGGACAGATACGCAGTATTTT.